The T cell receptor (beta chain) described here comes from a study of graft-versus-host responses after intestinal transplantation (dated by TCRdb to the early 2020s). Regarding the research as a whole: The transplants that recipients received were multivisceral, liver-intestinal, or isolated intestinal. Rather than being sequenced by the commercial service, samples from a few later patients were sequenced in-house on an Illumina MiSeq and processed with MiXCR. After intestinal transplantation, graft-versus-host and host-versus-graft alloreactive T cell clones in the graft, circulation and bone marrow were tracked using bulk TCR-beta CDR3 sequencing. Donor T cell macrochimerism was defined as a peak of at least 4% donor T cells among recipient peripheral blood mononuclear cells. To identify alloreactive clones, pre-transplant mixed lymphocyte reaction products were sequenced and compared with unstimulated pre-transplant donor and recipient T cells. All recipients received anti-thymocyte globulin induction followed by maintenance tacrolimus and steroids for approximately 3 years. Of the roughly 25 intestinal transplant recipients enrolled in the cohort, one of whom was a retransplant, a few patients without pretransplant specimens were excluded. Findings and caveats that apply to the study as a whole: High GvH to HvG T cell clonal ratios were observed in the allografts of patients with donor T cell macrochimerism. Early after transplant, peak levels of circulating GvH clones were associated with declines in HvG clones. The conclusions were limited by the relatively low number and heterogeneity of the intestinal transplant patients. GvH clones were found in recipient bone marrow, and some of the GvH clones appeared earlier in ileal mucosa or blood, which is consistent with an intestinal mucosal origin.

The CDR3 has 12 amino acids, counting the end cysteine and phenylalanine. CDR3 DNA only is kept here, 36 bases in frame from base 1. Taken from the germline V gene (reference sequence), the CDR1 and CDR2 loops are GTSNPN and SVGIG. V and J are trimmed by 1 base and 4 bases, and the gene matches miss 1 base of the junction. A note on this clone: Which antigen it targets is not known. No much larger clonotype is one base removed from it; base qualities were not supplied.

Intraepithelial and lamina propria lymphocytes were isolated from graft specimens using dithiothreitol, EDTA incubations and collagenase D digestion. Serial intestinal graft biopsy specimens collected up to 600 days after transplant underwent bulk TCR-beta sequencing. Receptor libraries were prepared by the immunoSEQ multiplex PCR assay. Adaptive Biotechnologies carried out high-throughput TCR-beta CDR3 sequencing of genomic DNA for most patients. In the paper's pipeline: Adaptive's ImmunoSEQ software supplied the TCR sequencing data for more than 15 patients, while MiXCR and VDJtools were used to process three other patients. CDR3 nucleotide sequences shared between donor and recipient were removed because their origin could not be assigned. To be classed as alloreactive, a clone needed at least 2-fold expansion over unstimulated cells and a minimum CFSE-low frequency of 0.002% (template counts) or 0.001% (read counts). Mappable clones were those detected in sequenced pre-transplant spleen, lymph node, or MLR CFSE-low populations of the donor or recipient. Cumulative frequency of alloreactive clones was calculated as a percentage of all sequences weighted by copy number. Here the immuneACCESS table is served through TCRdb, limited to in-frame sequences with V and J called. Missing clones are a known gap in these copies; in checked studies unresolved V genes cover under half, and the rest lacks a known reason. V and J calls and clone size are copied from that table; D and trimming were computed from the DNA. Present in this sample are approximately 11,000 clones, around four fifths of which were seen just once. Of the sample, over 8% falls within the top ten clones.

Sequenced material: ileum tissue, taken 23 days after intestinal transplant. The sequence came from a human patient who received an intestinal transplant, so some T cells may come from the graft donor. The chain joins TRBV30 to TRBJ2-7; 7 bases in between match TRBD1. The DNA reads as follows: TGTGCCTGGAGTGGACAGGGATACGAGCAGTACTTC. This translates into CAWSGQGYEQYF.